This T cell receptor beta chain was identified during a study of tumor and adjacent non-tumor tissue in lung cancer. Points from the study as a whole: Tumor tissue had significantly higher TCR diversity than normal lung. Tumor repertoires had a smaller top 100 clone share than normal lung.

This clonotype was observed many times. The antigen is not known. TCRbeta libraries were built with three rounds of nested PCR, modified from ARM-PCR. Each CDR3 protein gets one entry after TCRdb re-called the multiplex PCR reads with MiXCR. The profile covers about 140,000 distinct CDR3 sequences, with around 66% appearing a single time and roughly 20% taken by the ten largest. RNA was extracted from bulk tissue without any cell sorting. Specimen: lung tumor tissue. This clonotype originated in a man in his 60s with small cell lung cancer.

Here the CDR3 DNA reads TGTGCCAGCAGTTTAGAGGTCAGGGATGAGACCCAGTACTTC. This encodes CASSLEVRDETQYF. The chain recombines TRBV6-1 with TRBJ2-5; tentatively, D is TRBD1 (5 bases). The CDR3 is 14 amino acids. V lost 5 bases and J 5 bases, leaving 15 bases between the germline ends. Germline values: CDR1 MNHNS, CDR2 SASEGT.